This entry features one T cell receptor beta chain sequence. Its binding antigen is unknown. Base quality data are lacking; no much larger clone is found one base away. Patients underwent resection in Japan or China between about 2014 and 2017. Two lung cancer pathologists independently reviewed H&E slides to confirm the histologic diagnosis of every case. The AllPrep DNA/RNA FFPE Kit was used to isolate DNA from FFPE tissue. The data were taken from a study of immune evolution from preneoplasia to lung adenocarcinoma (dated by TCRdb to about 2021). Regarding the study in general: The study used immune gene expression, TCR sequencing and multiplex immunofluorescence to profile the immune contexture of lung adenocarcinoma precursors and invasive adenocarcinoma. Resected precursor lesions (AAH, AIS, MIA) and invasive adenocarcinomas were each compared against paired morphologically normal lung tissue. Sample size was determined by specimen availability and not by a prior power calculation. Whole exome sequencing and methylation data from the same cohort of nodules were integrated with the immune data. The overall cohort comprised just under 55 patients with pulmonary nodules who underwent surgical resection. A total of around 52 patients contributed TCR sequencing data. It was reported in the study that approximately 100 samples were used for TCR sequencing. POLYSOLVER was used to infer class I HLA alleles from exome data, and LOHHLA was used to detect allele-specific HLA loss. Paper-wide results and their limitations: Because every patient came from Japan and China, how well the results apply to Western populations was uncertain. The findings reflected association rather than direct causation, and larger cohorts with long-term follow-up and longitudinal biopsies were considered necessary. Normal lung showed the highest clonality, whereas later-stage lesions appeared to have higher T cell density and diversity but lower clonality. Normal lung had the highest top T cell clone frequencies, and these frequencies appeared to fall progressively from AAH through AIS, MIA and invasive adenocarcinoma.

TCR beta CDR3 regions were sequenced from DNA using the immunoSEQ hsTCRbeta Kit. The study's processing was this. The ImmunoSEQ Analyzer was used to analyse the TCR sequencing data. T cell clonality was defined as 1 minus Pielou's evenness computed on productive rearrangements. T cell diversity was measured with the inverse Simpson index on productive templates. T cell density was TCR beta template counts normalized to usable DNA, estimated by amplifying and sequencing housekeeping genes. TCR metrics were compared across histologic stages using two-sided Kruskal-Wallis tests. The clones in this table, taken by TCRdb from immuneACCESS, are in-frame only. Not every clone is retained; where verified, under half of the shortfall comes from an unresolved V gene, and the cause of the rest is unknown. V and J calls and clone size follow that table, whereas D and trimming were derived from the DNA. Here the sample has around 2,300 clones; approximately 85% occur a single time. Of the sample, 9.5% falls within the top ten clones.

The clonotype comes from a person aged 50 to 59 with lung adenocarcinoma. The sample comprised FFPE normal lung tissue adjacent to the tumor.

The nucleotides are TGCGCCAGCAGCCGCGGGAGGGCCGGAAACACCGGGGAGCTGTTTTTT. Its product reads: CASSRGRAGNTGELFF. The sequence is built from TRBV5-1 and TRBJ2-2, and TRBD2 aligns with 9 junction nucleotides. The germline V end is reduced by 4 bases and the J end by 2 bases; junction bases left unmatched: 6. The CDR3 runs 16 residues from the cysteine to the phenylalanine. The CDR3 DNA has 48 bases and is translated from base 1. Based on the germline V gene, the CDR1 and CDR2 sequences are SGHRS and YFSETQ.